The rows below give T cell receptor beta chains drawn from one sample of a study of response to subunit inactivated influenza vaccine. MiXCR was run by TCRdb on the RT-PCR reads, yielding one entry per CDR3 protein. Among hundreds of thousands of distinct CDR3 sequences listed, about 18% were seen once. Sequenced material: PBMCs from blood, taken about 5 days after vaccination. The source is a man in his forties or fifties who received an inactivated influenza vaccine. Both conserved end residues are part of each CDR3.

V gene	J gene	CDR3 protein
TRBV10-3	TRBJ2-1	CAISAEYNEQFF
TRBV28	TRBJ2-5	CASSLMGGAETQYF
TRBV20-1	TRBJ1-5	CSAPRGGSNQPQHF
TRBV29-1	TRBJ2-3	CSVGTSGTTDTQYF
TRBV5-1	TRBJ2-5	CASSFSYRETQYF
TRBV5-1	TRBJ2-7	CASSAEPGASYEQYF
TRBV11-2	TRBJ2-7	CASSLFSGSHEQYF
TRBV6-6	TRBJ2-1	CASSSVQGGEQFF
TRBV9	TRBJ2-2	CASSVGDYRNTGELFF
TRBV11-1	TRBJ2-2	CASSFYRDTGELFF
TRBV20-1	TRBJ2-7	CSAPPGPSSEQYF
TRBV12-3/TRBV12-4	TRBJ2-5	CASGSSDQETQYF
TRBV11-2	TRBJ2-1	CASSLYGTSGGRNNEQFF
TRBV27	TRBJ2-7	CASSNSGSRGEQYF
TRBV7-9	TRBJ1-2	CASSLALEGGDGYTF
TRBV9	TRBJ2-2	CASSRQGAANTGELFF
TRBV10-2	TRBJ2-1	CASRRLAGDFYNEQFF
TRBV5-1	TRBJ2-7	CASSAQGVAYEQYF
TRBV28	TRBJ1-3	CASSLGLNTIYF
TRBV12-3/TRBV12-4	TRBJ1-1	CASSLSGLMNTEAFF
TRBV4-3	TRBJ2-2	CASSQDSGELFF
TRBV12-3/TRBV12-4	TRBJ1-2	CASSPITTVPRGYTF
TRBV28	TRBJ2-7	CASSFGQNYEQYF
TRBV7-8	TRBJ2-2	CASSLPAAGEMTGELFF
TRBV27	TRBJ1-4	CASGDPSVNEKLFF
TRBV6-4	TRBJ1-3	CASSRLRDSFTALANSSGNTIYF
TRBV11-2	TRBJ2-1	CASSKSRNEQFF
TRBV20-1	TRBJ2-5	CSATPDPSETQYF
TRBV18	TRBJ2-4	CASSPPLASAKYF
TRBV7-6	TRBJ2-1	CASSAQMGGNSGGYNEQFF
TRBV7-2	TRBJ2-4	CASSSSWGKNIQYF
TRBV10-2	TRBJ2-3	CASSGGGPITPDTQYF
TRBV7-9	TRBJ1-4	CASSPQGAADEKLFF
TRBV10-3	TRBJ2-7	CAISDRGMGQYF
TRBV6-2/TRBV6-3	TRBJ2-2	CASSHLALNTGELFF
TRBV29-1	TRBJ2-7	CSVESLAGSYEQYF
TRBV5-6	TRBJ2-3	CASTQELAGPTDTQYF
TRBV28	TRBJ2-1	CASSLAGATYNEQFF
TRBV24-1	TRBJ2-3	CATPGLAGGPSTDTQYF
TRBV2	TRBJ2-1	CASSELRVYNEQFF
TRBV5-1	TRBJ2-4	CASSWTEVTDIQYF
TRBV10-2	TRBJ2-7	CASSEGVSIEQYF